This T cell receptor (beta chain) was sequenced for a study of CD8+ T cells in alopecia areata. Sequencing relied on a cDNA template that was reverse transcribed from extracted RNA. Sequenced by immunoSEQ multiplex PCR; TCRdb stores in-frame clones only, minus some. Counted here are about 210,000 clones, roughly 66% occurring once; the ten biggest clones make up around 1.2%. Comments on this clone: Its antigen is still unknown.

Documented treatment: oral pan-JAK inhibitor, 5-10 mg twice daily. CDR3 size: 14 residues. CDR1 and CDR2 (germline): SGHTA, FQGNSA. V was shortened by 2 bases and J by 2 bases, with 8 bases between the two germline ends. Study-wide findings and caveats: Tofacitinib significantly lowered scalp clonality and expanded CD8+ clones among the top 100.

The source of this sequence is a human donor with alopecia areata. The chain combines TRBV7-2 with TRBJ2-3; D is ambiguous. The sequencing here drew on CD4+ T cells sorted from blood, taken around week 44, from a patient treated with tofacitinib. The DNA of the CDR3 is TGTGCCAGCAGCTTAACGAACCCCACAGATACGCAGTATTTT. Protein sequence: CASSLTNPTDTQYF.